The following is a T cell receptor beta chain sequence with its context. One junction end disagrees with the germline gene, perhaps due to a read error. The CDR3 loop spans 19 amino acids. Germline V gene sequence: CDR1 LGHNA, CDR2 YNFKEQ. The data were obtained in a study of tumor-infiltrating lymphocytes in primary liver carcinoma. Study-wide background: Patients' primary liver carcinoma was surgically resected. The study enrolled male and female patients aged 30 to 69 years. Tumors were stage T1-T3 N0M0, roughly 4 to 10 cm across. About 3.5 to 7.13 million productive TCRbeta reads were obtained from the samples, with similar numbers across tissue types.

Extraction also yielded germline DNA, while blood RNA was obtained from unsorted whole blood. The template, 500 ng total RNA, yielded TCR beta cDNA made with a constant-region primer. Generation of the TCR beta libraries relied on three nested multiplex PCR rounds using slightly modified ARM-PCR. TRBV1-TRBV30 forward and Cbeta reverse primers drove the first two roughly 10-cycle rounds. TCRdb processed the multiplex PCR reads anew with MiXCR; each CDR3 protein has one entry. Counted here are about 200,000 distinct CDR3 sequences, 65% occurring once; the ten biggest clones make up approximately 6.5%.

The chain couples TRBV4-2 to TRBJ2-3; D might be TRBD2 (6 bases). This sequence was found in a woman aged 55-69 years with primary liver carcinoma and hepatitis B virus infection. The sequencing input was peripheral blood. Written as DNA, the CDR3 is TGTGCCAGCAGCCAAGAGGTGACTAGGCGGGGAGGCGCGACAGATATGCAGTATTTT. This gives the protein CASSQEVTRRGGATDMQYF.